This entry lists 29 T cell receptor beta chains sequenced from one sample in a study of blood T cell repertoires in COVID-19 (dated by TCRdb to the early 2020s). Libraries were constructed by the immunoSEQ multiplex PCR assay. Entries here come from immuneACCESS through TCRdb and include only in-frame sequences with V and J called. Some clones fail to appear in such tables; in the studies checked, an unresolved V gene covers under half of the shortfall, and the cause of the remainder is unknown. This sample gives about 440,000 clones in total; roughly 85% of them show up just once. The ten most abundant clones make up roughly 2% of the sample. Source material: PBMCs or T cells enriched from blood (not recorded which). These receptor sequences come from a woman between 18 and 30 years old with acute COVID-19.

V and J are TRBV7-2 and TRBJ2-7; 10 bases line up with TRBD2. From germline, CDR1 is SGHTA and CDR2 FQGNSA. V trimming: 5 bases; J trimming: 1 base; junction bases outside the gene matches: 11. The CDR3 has 17 residues. CDR3 nucleotides: TGTGCCAGCAGCCCAAGACGCGGGACTAGCGAGTCCTACGAGCAGTACTTC. Its protein is CASSPRRGTSESYEQYF.

The chain employs TRBV7-9 and TRBJ2-3, with 12 positions matching TRBD2. CDR1 SEHNR and CDR2 FQNEAQ come from the germline V gene (reference sequence). This CDR3 comprises 15 residues. Trimming took 9 bases from V and 7 from J; bases not matched to a gene: 11. The CDR3, as DNA: TGTGCCAGAGAACCGCTAGCGGGAGGGACCAATACGCAGTATTTT. It yields the protein CAREPLAGGTNTQYF.

The chain combines TRBV11-2 with TRBJ2-7, with D maybe TRBD2 (5 bases). V lost 4 bases to trimming and J lost 0 bases, with 7 bases between them. This CDR3 is 13 amino acids long. CDR1 is SGHAT and CDR2 is FQNNGV in the germline V gene. The CDR3 bases are TGTGCCAGCAGCTGGGAGTCCTCCTACGAGCAGTACTTC. Translating gives CASSWESSYEQYF.

V usage is TRBV19 and J usage is TRBJ1-1; perhaps TRBD1 as D (5 bases). The CDR3 is 14 amino acids. Trimming stripped 7 bases from V and 2 bases from J, with 14 bases between. Germline V gene lookup returns CDR1 LNHDA and CDR2 SQIVND (reference sequence). The CDR3 loop reads CASTLDRSNTEAFF. The CDR3 DNA reads as TGTGCCAGTACCCTCGACAGATCAAACACTGAAGCTTTCTTT.

The chain couples TRBV28 to TRBJ1-3; weak D call: TRBD1 (6 bases). With 6 bases removed from V and 4 bases from J, the gap between germline ends came to 10 bases. Germline loops: CDR1 MDHEN, CDR2 SYDVKM. The CDR3 has 13 amino acids. CDR3 protein: CASRLQGGNTIYF. Written as DNA, the CDR3 is TGTGCCAGCAGATTACAGGGAGGAAACACCATATATTTT.

The chain couples TRBV6-5 to TRBJ2-7; 10 bases are shared with TRBD2. Trimming took 6 bases from V and 4 from J; bases not matched to a gene: 9. Germline-derived CDR1 and CDR2 are MNHEY and SVGAGI. The CDR3 contains 15 residues. The CDR3 DNA reads as TGTGCCAGCAGCAAGTTTACTAGCGGGACATACGAGCAGTACTTC. Protein: CASSKFTSGTYEQYF.

CDR3 nucleotides: TGTGCCACCGACACCTTTAACTATGGCTACACCTTC. It encodes CATDTFNYGYTF. The chain combines TRBV12-3 or TRBV12-4 with TRBJ1-2; D remains ambiguous. Trimming shortened V by 10 bases and J by 1 base, and 10 bases separated the two germline ends. The CDR3 is made up of 12 amino acids.

This CDR3 is CASRPGQRREKLFF. CDR3 in DNA: TGTGCCAGCAGGCCGGGACAGCGGCGTGAAAAACTGTTTTTT. The gene calls are TRBV11-2 and TRBJ1-4; 7 nucleotides align to TRBD1. V lost 6 bases, J lost 7 bases, and 8 bases stayed unmatched. The V gene's germline CDR1 is SGHAT and CDR2 FQNNGV. The CDR3 loop spans 14 amino acids.

The rearrangement links TRBV5-5 to TRBJ2-1, with a weak D call TRBD1 (6 bases). The CDR3 is 14 amino acids. Trimming took off 4 bases at V and 10 bases at J, with 18 bases between the two ends. CDR1 and CDR2 (germline): SGHKS, YYEKEE (reference sequence). The CDR3, as DNA: TGTGCCAGCAGCCCTTATACACAGGGTCGCGAGCAGTTCTTC. It is translated as CASSPYTQGREQFF. The full variable domain, its missing parts supplied by reference TRBV5-5 and TRBJ2-1, is DAGVTQSPTHLIKTRGQQVTLRCSPISGHKSVSWYQQVLGQGPQFIFQYYEKEERGRGNFPDRFSARQFPNYSSELNVNALLLGDSALYLCASSPYTQGREQFFGPGTRLTVL.

The CDR3, as DNA: TGTGCCAGCTCACCCCGGGACTTCGAGAATCAGCCCCAGCATTTT. This encodes CASSPRDFENQPQHF. The chain links TRBV18 to TRBJ1-5; TRBD1 might be the D (5 bases). This CDR3 comprises 15 residues. Germline lookup yields CDR1 KGHSH and CDR2 LQKENI. Trimming took off 3 bases at V and 4 bases at J, with 13 bases between the two ends.

This clone was seen only once. The V and J genes are TRBV7-8 and TRBJ2-7; 7 bases map to TRBD1. Germline V gene lookup returns CDR1 SGHVS and CDR2 FQNEAQ. The CDR3 extends over 14 amino acids. The V segment lost 3 bases and the J segment 1 base; nucleotides outside the gene matches: 3. Here the CDR3 DNA reads TGTGCCAGCAGCTTTAGGGGGCTGTCCTACGAGCAGTACTTC. Its translation: CASSFRGLSYEQYF.

This clone was counted only a few times. The rearrangement links TRBV7-2 to TRBJ2-7; 12 bases fit TRBD2. The trim removed 2 bases at V and 3 bases at J, leaving 2 bases unmatched. CDR3 size: 15 residues. CDR1 is SGHTA, CDR2 FQGNSA, per germline. CDR3 sequence (DNA): TGTGCCAGCAGCTTACGGACTAGCGGGATCTACGAGCAGTACTTC. It yields the protein CASSLRTSGIYEQYF.

The rearrangement uses TRBV28 and TRBJ2-2; TRBD1 matches at 8 bases. Trimming removed 7 bases from V and 3 bases from J; junction bases left unmatched: 4. Germline CDR1 is MDHEN and CDR2 is SYDVKM. This CDR3 contains 14 residues. CDR3 in DNA: TGTGCCAGCACATCAGGGGGCCACACCGGGGAGCTGTTTTTT. Its protein product is CASTSGGHTGELFF.

The rearrangement joins TRBV19 to TRBJ1-4; TRBD1 is a possible D gene (5 bases). With 8 bases removed from V and 5 bases from J, the gap between germline ends came to 12 bases. There are 13 residues in the CDR3. Germline CDR1 and CDR2: LNHDA and SQIVND (reference sequence). CDR3 coding DNA: TGTGCCAGTTCTGGACGGACAAATGAAAAACTGTTTTTT. Protein: CASSGRTNEKLFF.

The table lists this clone with a count of one. This sequence joins TRBV24-1 and TRBJ2-1; 7 positions match TRBD1. V shed 4 bases, J shed 2 bases, and the junction held 4 bases outside the gene matches. The CDR3 has 15 amino acids. Germline CDR1 and CDR2: KGHDR and SFDVKD. This CDR3 reads CATSDTGQPYNEQFF. The CDR3 nucleotides are TGTGCCACCAGTGACACGGGACAGCCCTACAATGAGCAGTTCTTC.

The rearrangement uses TRBV28 and TRBJ1-2; weak D call: TRBD1 (5 bases). Germline CDR1 MDHEN, CDR2 SYDVKM. CDR3 size: 15 residues. Trimming removed 6 bases at V and 4 bases at J, with 18 bases between. CDR3 sequence: CASRITSSRVYGYTF. CDR3 coding DNA: TGTGCCAGCAGGATTACGTCATCCAGGGTCTATGGCTACACCTTC.

V gene TRBV14 combines with J gene TRBJ1-2, with 7 nucleotides matching TRBD1. CDR1 and CDR2 from the germline V gene are SGHDN and FVKESK. This CDR3 comprises 13 residues. The V and J ends lost 5 bases and 4 bases, in that order; junction bases with no gene match: 4. DNA for the CDR3: TGTGCCAGCAGCAGACAGGGTTTCTATGGCTACACCTTC. Its protein is CASSRQGFYGYTF.

The chain joins TRBV19 to TRBJ2-3, with 7 bases fitting TRBD2. The J segment lost 6 bases and the V segment lost 3 bases, leaving 0 bases of the junction unmatched. The CDR3 has 12 amino acids. Germline V gene lookup returns CDR1 LNHDA and CDR2 SQIVND (reference sequence). The CDR3 loop is CASSMRGDTQYF. The CDR3 DNA is TGTGCCAGTAGTATGCGGGGGGATACGCAGTATTTT.

The rearrangement uses TRBV9 and TRBJ2-3; TRBD2 is a possible D gene (6 bases). Germline V lookup: CDR1 SGDLS, CDR2 YYNGEE. The length of the CDR3 is 15 residues. The germline V and J ends were trimmed by 0 bases and 3 bases, with 11 bases remaining between them. The DNA of the CDR3 is TGTGCCAGCAGCGTAGTTGGGGGGAGGACAGATACGCAGTATTTT. This translates into CASSVVGGRTDTQYF. Complete variable domain (other parts from reference TRBV9 and TRBJ2-3): DSGVTQTPKHLITATGQRVTLRCSPRSGDLSVYWYQQSLDQGLQFLIQYYNGEERAKGNILERFSAQQFPDLHSELNLSSLELGDSALYFCASSVVGGRTDTQYFGPGTRLTVL.

The chain is built from TRBV5-8 and TRBJ2-3; 10 positions match TRBD2. This CDR3 has 18 residues. V was clipped by 1 base and J by 1 base; unmatched bases: 9. Germline V gene sequence: CDR1 SGHTS, CDR2 YDEGEE. CDR3 amino acids: CASSLSASGSVRTDTQYF. The CDR3 DNA sequence: TGTGCCAGCAGCTTGTCGGCTAGCGGGAGCGTCCGCACAGATACGCAGTATTTT. Full variable domain (missing parts from reference TRBV5-8 and TRBJ2-3): EAGVTQSPTHLIKTRGQQATLRCSPISGHTSVYWYQQALGLGLQFLLWYDEGEERNRGNFPPRFSGRQFPNYSSELNVNALELEDSALYLCASSLSASGSVRTDTQYFGPGTRLTVL.

The chain carries TRBV11-2 and TRBJ2-7, with TRBD2 identical over 7 bases. V lost 5 bases to trimming and J lost 6 bases; unmatched junction nucleotides: 13. CDR3 length equals 15 residues. CDR1 is SGHAT and CDR2 is FQNNGV in the germline V gene. The CDR3: CASSRGVQVRVEQYF. Here the CDR3 DNA reads TGTGCCAGCAGCCGGGGGGTTCAGGTACGGGTCGAGCAGTACTTC.

CDR3 protein: CASGEWNTIYF. The CDR3 nucleotides read TGCGCCAGCGGAGAATGGAACACCATATATTTT. The gene calls are TRBV4-1 and TRBJ1-3; D is unclear. Per germline, CDR1 MGHRA and CDR2 YSYEKL. The CDR3 is 11 residues long. V lost 8 bases to trimming and J lost 7 bases, with 9 bases between them.

The chain couples TRBV7-2 to TRBJ1-6; D is unresolved. CDR3 length: 15 residues. The germline CDR1 and CDR2 sequences are SGHTA and FQGNSA. V lost 0 bases and J 6 bases, leaving 9 bases between the germline ends. The CDR3 region has the DNA TGTGCCAGCAGCTTAGCGGGCCCTCTTAATTCACCCCTCCACTTT. It translates to CASSLAGPLNSPLHF.

The chain employs TRBV28 and TRBJ2-7; 9 positions match TRBD2. The ends lost 3 bases at V and 0 bases at J; junction bases unmatched: 0. The germline CDR1 and CDR2 sequences are MDHEN and SYDVKM. The CDR3 contains 14 residues. The CDR3 here is CASSFSGSSYEQYF. CDR3 in DNA: TGTGCCAGCAGTTTTAGCGGGAGCTCCTACGAGCAGTACTTC.

The genes are TRBV2 and TRBJ1-4; the D gene is possibly TRBD1 (6 bases). The CDR3 consists of 15 residues. Trimming left V 6 bases short and J 5 bases short, with 16 bases between. Germline V gene data show CDR1 as SNHLY and CDR2 as FYNNEI. The CDR3 protein is CASSAQGILNEKLFF. The CDR3 DNA reads TGTGCCAGCAGCGCTCAGGGGATCCTAAATGAAAAACTGTTTTTT.

This clone came up a few times. The same CDR3 can be traced to other DNA sequences in this sample. The chain is built from TRBV28 and TRBJ2-7; no definite D call. Looked up from germline, CDR1 is MDHEN and CDR2 is SYDVKM. V was shortened by 3 bases and J by 4 bases, with 4 bases between the two germline ends. The CDR3 loop spans 11 amino acids. The chain's CDR3 is CASSLRYEQYF. DNA for the CDR3: TGTGCCAGCAGTTTGAGATACGAGCAGTACTTC.

The chain recombines TRBV5-6 with TRBJ2-7; the match to TRBD1 covers 8 bases. Trimming removed 4 bases from V and 7 bases from J; junction bases left unmatched: 4. CDR3 length: 12 amino acids. Germline values: CDR1 SGHDT, CDR2 YYEEEE. The CDR3 is CASSPQGVEQYF. The CDR3, as DNA: TGTGCCAGCAGCCCACAGGGGGTTGAGCAGTACTTC.

DNA for the CDR3: TGTGCCAGCAGCTTTCGACAGGGAGCGAATTCACCCCTCCACTTT. Protein sequence: CASSFRQGANSPLHF. The chain joins TRBV5-6 to TRBJ1-6; the match to TRBD1 covers 7 bases. Per germline, CDR1 SGHDT and CDR2 YYEEEE. V shed 2 bases, J shed 7 bases, and the junction held 6 bases outside the gene matches. The CDR3 spans 15 residues.

The rearrangement links TRBV5-1 to TRBJ2-1; tentatively, D is TRBD2 (5 bases). Germline V lookup: CDR1 SGHRS, CDR2 YFSETQ. With 0 bases removed from V and 0 bases from J, the gap between germline ends came to 7 bases. The CDR3 covers 15 residues. The CDR3 DNA sequence: TGCGCCAGCAGCTTGGTCGGGGACTCCTACAATGAGCAGTTCTTC. Amino acid sequence: CASSLVGDSYNEQFF.